The sequence of this T cell receptor beta chain was determined in a study of T cells in Graves' hyperthyroidism and ophthalmopathy. Study-wide context: Peripheral blood draws took place at initial diagnosis, ahead of any treatment. General observations from the study: Most thyroid clonotypes with frequency above 0.001 were detected in blood. Onset of ophthalmopathy came a median 6.5 months after the model predicted it. By a 13 V-J model, ophthalmopathy was set apart from stable hyperthyroidism.

This clonotype was found many times. The antigen remains unidentified. The CDR3 loop spans 13 amino acids. The germline V and J ends were trimmed by 6 bases and 0 bases, with 6 bases remaining between them. CDR1 and CDR2 from the germline V gene are SGHAT and FQNNGV. TCR beta CDR3 regions were amplified from RNA. RT-PCR in the first round (using the HTBI primer set) targeted the TCR CDR3. One entry per CDR3 protein, called by TCRdb with MiXCR from the multiplex PCR reads. The sample contains 330,000 or so distinct CDR3 sequences, about a sixth of which appear only once. The rearrangement joins TRBV11-2 to TRBJ2-4; D gene uncertain. This TCR was recovered from a middle-aged woman with Graves' ophthalmopathy. Sequenced sample: blood. The CDR3 nucleotides are TGTGCCAGCAGTAGAGAAGCCAAAAACATTCAGTACTTC. Translation gives CASSREAKNIQYF.